The rows below give T cell receptor beta chains drawn from one sample of a study of T-cell memory formation after mild COVID-19. In TCRdb, the 5' RACE reads were re-called with MiXCR into one record per CDR3 protein. The sample contains approximately 350,000 distinct CDR3 sequences, about an eighth of which appear only once. Sequenced input: PBMCs or a T cell subset sorted from them (not recorded which). These receptors all stem from a man between 18 and 29 years old who had mild COVID-19 (a few samples of this study predate the infection). Cell type and time point are not known. The CDR3 runs from the conserved cysteine through the conserved F or W. A D gene is named only where the DNA matches it firmly. Expanded clones are given a class, and other clones once, few, many or no size at all.

TRBJ2-3 | . | . | TRBV12-5 | CASGVGPDTQYF | TGTGCTAGTGGAGTCGGCCCAGATACGCAGTATTTT
TRBJ1-6 | . | . | TRBV4-3 | CASSQEPGTPLHF | TGCGCCAGCAGCCAAGAGCCGGGGACACCCCTCCACTTT
TRBJ1-5 | many | . | TRBV12-3/TRBV12-4 | CASSFRGGRQPQHF | TGTGCCAGCAGTTTTCGCGGGGGAAGGCAGCCCCAGCATTTT
TRBJ2-3 | few | . | TRBV30 | CAWSFGSTGTDTQYF | TGTGCCTGGAGCTTTGGGTCAACCGGCACAGATACGCAGTATTTT
TRBJ2-3 | . | . | TRBV4-3 | CASSQEGLGTTDTQYF | TGCGCCAGCAGCCAAGAGGGCCTAGGTACCACAGATACGCAGTATTTT
TRBJ1-1 | few | . | TRBV19 | CASSMYGGLGTEAFF | TGTGCCAGTAGTATGTATGGGGGGTTGGGCACTGAAGCTTTCTTT
TRBJ2-2 | . | TRBD1 | TRBV2 | CASSLTGRSGELFF | TGTGCCAGCAGTCTGACAGGGCGGAGCGGGGAGCTGTTTTTT
TRBJ1-2 | . | . | TRBV18 | CASSPREGYYGYTF | TGTGCCAGCTCACCGCGCGAGGGGTACTATGGCTACACCTTC
TRBJ1-1 | . | TRBD1 | TRBV27 | CAGTPLEGAGTEAFF | TGTGCCGGCACACCCCTTGAGGGGGCGGGCACTGAAGCTTTCTTT
TRBJ1-6 | few | TRBD1 | TRBV3-1 | CASSQVSQGFPLHF | TGTGCCAGCAGCCAAGTATCACAGGGGTTCCCCCTCCACTTT
TRBJ2-1 | . | TRBD2 | TRBV5-6 | CASSPVGRGSYNEQFF | TGTGCCAGCAGCCCCGTGGGGCGGGGGTCCTACAATGAGCAGTTCTTC
TRBJ2-3 | few | . | TRBV12-3/TRBV12-4 | CASSLARGATPDTDTQYF | TGTGCCAGCAGTTTAGCGCGGGGAGCCACCCCGGACACAGATACGCAGTATTTT
TRBJ2-5 | . | . | TRBV10-3 | CAISEAGSQETQYF | TGTGCCATCAGTGAGGCGGGCTCCCAAGAGACCCAGTACTTC
TRBJ1-5 | . | . | TRBV27 | CASSLGLYNQPQHF | TGTGCCAGCAGTTTGGGGCTGTACAATCAGCCCCAGCATTTT
TRBJ2-7 | few | . | TRBV7-8 | CASSRRGVYEQYF | TGTGCCAGCAGCCGGAGGGGGGTGTACGAGCAGTACTTC
TRBJ2-7 | few | . | TRBV4-2 | CASSQFQGPYEQYF | TGTGCCAGCAGCCAGTTCCAGGGACCTTACGAGCAGTACTTC
TRBJ1-2 | many | TRBD1 | TRBV4-1 | CASSQVRDSNYGYTF | TGCGCCAGCAGCCAAGTTCGGGACAGTAACTATGGCTACACCTTC
TRBJ1-1 | . | . | TRBV27 | CASSLLRGSAEAFF | TGTGCCAGCAGTTTACTAAGGGGGAGCGCTGAAGCTTTCTTT
TRBJ2-5 | many | TRBD2 | TRBV11-3 | CASSRDSGYQETQYF | TGTGCCAGCAGCCGGGATAGCGGGTACCAAGAGACCCAGTACTTC
TRBJ2-2 | . | TRBD2 | TRBV30 | CAWRPLRGDTGELFF | TGTGCCTGGAGGCCTCTGCGGGGGGACACCGGGGAGCTGTTTTTT
TRBJ2-3 | . | TRBD2 | TRBV6-2/TRBV6-3 | CASTRLAGLRDTQYF | TGTGCCAGCACCCGACTAGCGGGGTTGAGGGATACGCAGTATTTT
TRBJ2-3 | few | . | TRBV19 | CASSMGRAGSTDTQYF | TGTGCCAGTAGTATGGGCAGGGCGGGAAGCACAGATACGCAGTATTTT
TRBJ2-3 | many | TRBD2 | TRBV19 | CASSIRRGGLDTQYF | TGTGCCAGTAGTATAAGGCGGGGGGGCCTAGATACGCAGTATTTT
TRBJ1-3 | . | . | TRBV7-2 | CASSLGPNSGNTIYF | TGTGCCAGCAGCTTAGGTCCGAACTCTGGAAACACCATATATTTT
TRBJ1-2 | few | . | TRBV10-3 | CASTGEINYGYTF | TGTGCCTCTACGGGAGAAATTAACTATGGCTACACCTTC
TRBJ2-7 | many | . | TRBV4-1 | CASSPTFRVSEQYF | TGCGCCAGCAGCCCAACTTTCAGGGTCTCCGAGCAGTACTTC
TRBJ1-6 | few | . | TRBV9 | CASSVGGSGTSPLHF | TGTGCCAGCAGCGTAGGAGGATCCGGAACTTCACCCCTCCACTTT
TRBJ2-6 | few | . | TRBV12-3/TRBV12-4 | CAVRSSGANVLTF | TGTGCCGTTAGGAGCTCTGGGGCCAACGTCCTGACTTTC
TRBJ2-5 | once | TRBD1 | TRBV18 | CATSTGTQETQYF | TGTGCCACCTCGACAGGGACCCAAGAGACCCAGTACTTC
TRBJ2-2 | few | . | TRBV10-1 | CASSESGPLAGELFF | TGCGCCAGCAGTGAGTCTGGCCCTCTGGCCGGGGAGCTGTTTTTT
TRBJ2-3 | . | . | TRBV12-3/TRBV12-4 | CASSPAVTQYF | TGTGCCAGCAGCCCTGCGGTTACGCAGTATTTT
TRBJ1-1 | many | . | TRBV6-5 | CASSYSGAQNTEAFF | TGTGCCAGCAGTTACTCGGGGGCGCAAAACACTGAAGCTTTCTTT
TRBJ1-6 | few | . | TRBV6-5 | CASSSTGRGALSPLHF | TGTGCCAGCAGTTCAACAGGGCGGGGCGCCCTATCTCCCCTCCACTTT
TRBJ2-1 | many | TRBD2 | TRBV11-2 | CASSLLAGGFYNEQFF | TGTGCCAGCAGCTTACTAGCGGGGGGGTTCTACAATGAGCAGTTCTTC
TRBJ2-5 | few | TRBD1 | TRBV7-6 | CASSLGQGAMEETQYF | TGTGCCAGCAGCTTAGGGCAGGGGGCCATGGAAGAGACCCAGTACTTC
TRBJ2-5 | few | . | TRBV20-1 | CSARGGVNQETQYF | TGCAGTGCTAGAGGCGGGGTGAACCAAGAGACCCAGTACTTC
TRBJ1-5 | . | . | TRBV5-8 | CASSLAFSRNSNQPQHF | TGTGCCAGCAGCTTGGCGTTTTCAAGAAATAGCAATCAGCCCCAGCATTTT
TRBJ2-7 | few | . | TRBV12-3/TRBV12-4 | CASSFSDRDSYEQYF | TGTGCCAGCAGTTTCTCGGACCGAGATTCCTACGAGCAGTACTTC
TRBJ2-3 | few | TRBD2 | TRBV2 | CASSGVSGSADTQYF | TGTGCCAGCAGTGGGGTTAGCGGGAGCGCAGATACGCAGTATTTT
TRBJ2-1 | . | . | TRBV6-4 | CASSGGGAPSEQFF | TGTGCCAGCAGTGGAGGGGGGGCGCCGAGTGAGCAGTTCTTC
TRBJ2-7 | . | . | TRBV5-1 | CASSSEGLISWGTYEQYF | TGCGCCAGCAGCTCGGAAGGGCTTATCTCGTGGGGTACCTACGAGCAGTACTTC
TRBJ1-2 | . | . | TRBV4-1 | CASSQVPGSSYGYTF | TGCGCCAGCAGCCAAGTCCCCGGATCATCTTATGGCTACACCTTC